The entry below describes one T cell receptor beta chain. Authors' analysis steps: How many nucleated cells were present was estimated from reference gene primer amplification. The assay was immunoSEQ multiplex PCR, and TCRdb's table has in-frame clones only and misses some. Clonal size and the V and J genes are those of that table, whereas D and trimming came from the DNA. The data show about 110,000 clones, over 75% seen once. This record comes from a study of blood T cell repertoires in COVID-19. Turning to the study itself: Acute-phase and convalescent COVID-19 samples originated in the United States, Italy and Spain. T cells, B-cell-depleted T cells, or PBMCs provided the cDNA or gDNA that served as material.

Germline loops: CDR1 SGHTA, CDR2 FQGTGA. V lost 5 bases, J lost 2 bases, and 10 bases stayed unmatched. The CDR3 loop spans 16 amino acids. The J gene is TRBJ2-7, the V gene TRBV7-3, with 9 bases fitting TRBD1. Sequenced material: peripheral blood. The receptor's source is a human donor in a cohort sampled during active COVID-19. The CDR3 region has the DNA TGTGCCAGCAGCCCCTCCAGGGGACAGGGAACCTACGAGCAGTACTTC. Translation gives CASSPSRGQGTYEQYF.